Listed below are T cell receptor beta chains from one sample, sequenced in a study of prognosis after radiotherapy for stage I lung cancer. TCRdb independently ran MiXCR on the multiplex PCR reads; one entry per CDR3 protein. Of about 16,000 distinct CDR3 sequences listed, 44% are singletons. The sample consisted of PBMCs, taken before or after stereotactic body radiation therapy (not recorded which). The receptor source for this set is a donor at least 50 years old with non-small cell lung cancer. The CDR3 runs from the conserved cysteine through the conserved F or W. The D gene is left open where the match is weak. Not every row has a clone size; where given, it reads once, few, many or a size class.

.	TRBD1	TRBV11-3	18	TRBJ2-5	TGTGCCAGCAGCTTAGATTGGTCGACAGGGGTTACGGAAGAGACCCAGTACTTC	CASSLDWSTGVTEETQYF
many	TRBD2	TRBV20-1	15	TRBJ2-2	TGCAGTGCTTATAGCGGGGGGGGCGGCACCGGGGAGCTGTTTTTT	CSAYSGGGGTGELFF
medium-sized	.	TRBV6-4	16	TRBJ1-2	TGTGCCAGCAGTGTCGCAAACAGGGAGACAAGCTATGGCTACACCTTC	CASSVANRETSYGYTF
.	TRBD2	TRBV6-4	20	TRBJ2-1	TGTGCCAGCAGTGAAGTCCACGGACTAGCGGGGAGGCGCTCCTACAATGAGCAGTTCTTC	CASSEVHGLAGRRSYNEQFF
many	TRBD2	TRBV3-1	14	TRBJ2-7	TGTGCCAGCAGCAAGACTAGCGGGGGGGACGAGCAGTACTTC	CASSKTSGGDEQYF
few	.	TRBV12-3/TRBV12-4	12	TRBJ1-5	TGTGCCAGCAGTTCTGTTGGGGAGCCCCAGCATTTT	CASSSVGEPQHF
many	.	TRBV20-1	13	TRBJ2-5	TGCAGTGCTTGGGATCAGCAGGACGAGACCCAGTACTTC	CSAWDQQDETQYF
.	TRBD2	TRBV28	18	TRBJ2-1	TGTGCCAGCAGTTTATACGGGTCTAGCGGTAGCTTCTACAATGAGCAGTTCTTC	CASSLYGSSGSFYNEQFF
once	.	TRBV2	14	TRBJ2-1	TGTGCCAGCAGTGTGGGGACCGGGAAGAATGAGCAGTTCTTC	CASSVGTGKNEQFF
many	TRBD1	TRBV18	15	TRBJ2-7	TGTGCCAGCTCACCTACAGGGGGCCCGACCTACGAGCAGTACTTC	CASSPTGGPTYEQYF
many	.	TRBV28	14	TRBJ1-1	TGTGCCAGCAGTTTAATAAGGGTTAACACTGAAGCTTTCTTT	CASSLIRVNTEAFF
once	.	TRBV12-5	17	TRBJ2-7	TGTGCTATTGGTTTAGCAGTCTATATGGGAGAGGCCTACGACCAGTACTTC	CAIGLAVYMGEAYDQYF
many	TRBD1	TRBV10-2	14	TRBJ2-3	TGCGCCAGCAGTCGGGACAGGGGGACAGATACGCAGTATTTT	CASSRDRGTDTQYF
many	.	TRBV20-1	12	TRBJ2-5	TGCAGTGCTAGATACGGCCAAGAGACCCAGTACTTC	CSARYGQETQYF
.	.	TRBV12-3/TRBV12-4	13	TRBJ1-5	TGTGCCAGCAGACTGACACTTACGGCGCCCCAGCATTTT	CASRLTLTAPQHF
many	.	TRBV3-1	13	TRBJ2-7	TGTGCCAGCAGCGCTACTTGGGGGGTGGAGCAGTACTTC	CASSATWGVEQYF
.	.	TRBV28	12	TRBJ2-1	TGTGCCAGCAGTTACGTTAGCAGGGGGCAGTTCTTC	CASSYVSRGQFF
many	.	TRBV5-1	17	TRBJ2-3	TGCGCCAGCAGCTTGTTGGCCGGGGGCACGGGGTCGGATACGCAGTATTTT	CASSLLAGGTGSDTQYF
.	.	TRBV6-4	15	TRBJ2-3	TGTGCCAGCAGTGAATATGCGGTGAGCACAGATACGCAGTATTTT	CASSEYAVSTDTQYF
.	.	TRBV20-1	14	TRBJ1-1	TGCAGTGCGGAATTACAGCTGATGAACACTGAAGCTTTCTTT	CSAELQLMNTEAFF
.	TRBD2	TRBV7-9	16	TRBJ2-7	TGTGCCAGCAGCTTCATAGCGGGGCGGGGGGACTACGAGCAGTACTTC	CASSFIAGRGDYEQYF
many	.	TRBV9	13	TRBJ1-2	TGTGCCAGCAGCCCGCAGGCTAACTATGGCTACACCTTC	CASSPQANYGYTF
many	.	TRBV20-1	14	TRBJ2-3	TGCAGTGCTCAACAGGGTTTTAGGACAGATACGCAGTATTTT	CSAQQGFRTDTQYF
.	.	TRBV12-3/TRBV12-4	15	TRBJ2-3	TGTGCCAGCAGTTTAGGCCCTACTACATCCGATACGCAGTATTTT	CASSLGPTTSDTQYF
once	.	TRBV5-1	15	TRBJ1-6	TGCGCCATCAGCTTGGGTGACTCGGTGAATTCACCCCTCCACTTT	CAISLGDSVNSPLHF
many	.	TRBV3-1	12	TRBJ1-1	TGTGCCAGCAGCCAAGATCGCACTGAAGCTTTCTTT	CASSQDRTEAFF
.	.	TRBV7-2	14	TRBJ2-7	TGTGCCAGCAGCTTAGCGGCGAGAACCTACGAGCAGTACTTC	CASSLAARTYEQYF
many	.	TRBV19	15	TRBJ2-2	TGTGCCAGTAGTAAATGGGAGGCGAACACCGGGGAGCTGTTTTTT	CASSKWEANTGELFF
.	.	TRBV15	13	TRBJ2-7	TGTGCCACCAGCCGAATCTACTGGTACGAGCAGTACTTC	CATSRIYWYEQYF
.	.	TRBV12-3/TRBV12-4	14	TRBJ2-2	TGTGCCAGCAGTCCAAGGACGGGCAGGGGGGAGCTGTTTTTT	CASSPRTGRGELFF
many	.	TRBV6-5	13	TRBJ2-1	TGTGCCAGCAGTTACTCGCCCGGGGCTGAGCAGTTCTTC	CASSYSPGAEQFF
once	.	TRBV6-9	13	TRBJ1-6	TGTGCCAGCAGTTACGGATTCAATTCACCCCTCCACTTT	CASSYGFNSPLHF
many	TRBD1	TRBV5-1	14	TRBJ1-1	TGCGCCAGCAGCTGGACCACAGGGGCGGCTGAAGCTTTCTTT	CASSWTTGAAEAFF
medium-sized	.	TRBV7-8	17	TRBJ2-3	TGTGCCAGCAGCTTTCCCGGGACGGAGTCACCCACAGATACGCAGTATTTT	CASSFPGTESPTDTQYF
many	.	TRBV14	17	TRBJ1-2	TGTGCCAGCAGCCAAGATCAGGGACATGGCGGGGGCTATGGCTACACCTTC	CASSQDQGHGGGYGYTF
many	TRBD1	TRBV12-3/TRBV12-4	15	TRBJ2-5	TGTGCCAGCAGTACCCGACAGGGGGCCTATGAGACCCAGTACTTC	CASSTRQGAYETQYF
many	.	TRBV4-2	16	TRBJ1-6	TGTGCCAGCAGCCAAGATTCAAGGGGCTTGGGGTCACCCCTCCACTTT	CASSQDSRGLGSPLHF
.	.	TRBV6-5	11	TRBJ2-7	TGTGCCAGCGGTTACCTAGCTGAGCAGTACTTC	CASGYLAEQYF
many	TRBD1	TRBV6-4	14	TRBJ2-1	TGTGCCAGCAGCCTAGTAGGGGACAGCGATGAGCAGTTCTTC	CASSLVGDSDEQFF
.	TRBD1	TRBV5-1	15	TRBJ2-6	TGCGCCAGCAGACAGGGGGCTGGTGGGGCCAACGTCCTGACTTTC	CASRQGAGGANVLTF
.	.	TRBV18	13	TRBJ1-1	TGTGCCAGCTCATCACAGGAGAACACTGAAGCTTTCTTT	CASSSQENTEAFF
.	.	TRBV14	12	TRBJ2-4	TGTGCCAGCAGCCAAGGAGGCAAACAAAAAGGCTTC	CASSQGGKQKGF
many	TRBD1	TRBV5-1	14	TRBJ2-5	TGCGCCAGCAGCTTGTTAGGACAGGGGGAGACCCAGTACTTC	CASSLLGQGETQYF
many	TRBD2	TRBV6-2/TRBV6-3	14	TRBJ2-5	TGTGCCAGCAACAAGCACCTGGGCGCGAACCGGGGGGTGTTC	CASNKHLGANRGVF
many	.	TRBV30	12	TRBJ1-2	TGTGCCTGGATAAGTTCGGGCCTTGGCTACACCTTC	CAWISSGLGYTF
.	.	TRBV6-5	15	TRBJ1-1	TGTGCCAGCAGTTCCCTCGACAAGGCGAACACTGAAGCTTTCTTT	CASSSLDKANTEAFF
few	.	TRBV6-1	12	TRBJ1-1	TGTGCCAGCTTCGGGGGGAACACTGAAGCTTTCTTT	CASFGGNTEAFF
many	.	TRBV19	12	TRBJ2-7	TGTGCCAGTAGTAACCCCCTGGGCGAGCAGTACTTC	CASSNPLGEQYF
many	.	TRBV20-1	14	TRBJ2-3	TGCAGTGCTAGAAGGAGCGGGTACACAGATACGCAGTATTTT	CSARRSGYTDTQYF